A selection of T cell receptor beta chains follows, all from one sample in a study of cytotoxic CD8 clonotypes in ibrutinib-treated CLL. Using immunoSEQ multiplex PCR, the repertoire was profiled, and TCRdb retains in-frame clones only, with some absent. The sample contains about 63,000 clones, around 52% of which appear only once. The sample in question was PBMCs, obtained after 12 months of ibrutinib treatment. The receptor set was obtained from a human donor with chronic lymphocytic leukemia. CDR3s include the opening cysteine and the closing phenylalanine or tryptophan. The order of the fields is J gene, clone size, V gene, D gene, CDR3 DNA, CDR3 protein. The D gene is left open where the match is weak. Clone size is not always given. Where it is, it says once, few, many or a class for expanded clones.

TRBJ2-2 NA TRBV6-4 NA TGTGCCAGCAGTTACGATCCCTTCGACTACACCGGGGAGCTGTTTTTT CASSYDPFDYTGELFF
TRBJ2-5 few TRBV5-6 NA TGTGCCAGCAGCACTTTGCAGACGGAGACCCAGTACTTC CASSTLQTETQYF
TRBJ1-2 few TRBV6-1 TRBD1 TGTGCCAGCAGTCGACAGGGGGGTTCGAGTGGCTACACCTTC CASSRQGGSSGYTF
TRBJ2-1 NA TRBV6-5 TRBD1 TGTGCCAGCAGATCACCGGGACAGGGCCTTAATGAGCAGTTCTTC CASRSPGQGLNEQFF
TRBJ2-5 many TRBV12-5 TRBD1 TGTGCTAGTGGAAATGGGGACAGAAGGGAGACCCAGTACTTC CASGNGDRRETQYF
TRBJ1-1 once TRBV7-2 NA TGTGCCAGCAGCTTGCAGGGTCAGAACACTGAAGCTTTCTTT CASSLQGQNTEAFF
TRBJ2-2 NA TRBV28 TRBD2 TGTGCCAGCGCCCGCCTAGCGGGGGGGCACACCGGGGAGCTGTTTTTT CASARLAGGHTGELFF
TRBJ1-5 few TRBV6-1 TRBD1 TGTGCCAGCAGTGACGCAGGGGGCGGTCAGCCCCAGCATTTT CASSDAGGGQPQHF
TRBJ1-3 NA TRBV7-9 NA TGTGCCAGCAGTCAAATACCTGGATCTGGAAACACCATATATTTT CASSQIPGSGNTIYF
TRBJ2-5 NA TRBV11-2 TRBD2 TGTGCCAGCAGCTTAGCTAATCCAGCGGGGGGCCAAGAGACCCAGTACTTC CASSLANPAGGQETQYF
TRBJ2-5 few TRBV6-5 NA TGTGCCAGCAGTTACGCCGAAACGATCGGAGAGACCCAGTACTTC CASSYAETIGETQYF
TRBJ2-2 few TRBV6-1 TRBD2 TGTGCCAGCATGCCGGGACTAGCGGGCACCGGGGAGCTGTTTTTT CASMPGLAGTGELFF
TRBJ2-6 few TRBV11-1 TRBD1 TGTGCCAGCAGCTCCGACCAGGGGGCATGGGCTGGGGCCAACGTCCTGACTTTC CASSSDQGAWAGANVLTF
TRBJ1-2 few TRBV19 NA TGTGCCAGTAGTCCATCGCTCGGGGGGCGCTTTGGCTACACCTTC CASSPSLGGRFGYTF
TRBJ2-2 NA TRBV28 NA TGTGCCAGCAGAGACACAGCGAACGTGGTCACCGGGGAGCTGTTTTTT CASRDTANVVTGELFF
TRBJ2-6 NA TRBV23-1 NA TGCGCCAGCACCCAAACGGGGGTTGGGGCCAACGTCCTGACTTTC CASTQTGVGANVLTF
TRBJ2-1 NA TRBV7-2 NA TGTGCCAGCAGCTCGGCCTTGCAGGGGCTTAGTGAGCAGTTCTTC CASSSALQGLSEQFF
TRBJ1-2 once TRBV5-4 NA TGTGCCAGCAGCTTGGCCTCAAGAGGCTACACCTTC CASSLASRGYTF
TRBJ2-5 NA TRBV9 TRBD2 TGTGCCAGCAGCGTAGGCGGGAGCGCAGAGACCCAGTACTTC CASSVGGSAETQYF
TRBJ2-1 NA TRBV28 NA TGTGCCAGCACGCCCGGAGGGCTCGATGAGCAGTTCTTC CASTPGGLDEQFF
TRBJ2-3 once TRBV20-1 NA TGCAGTGCCAGGTTCGATACGCAGTATTTT CSARFDTQYF
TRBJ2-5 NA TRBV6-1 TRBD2 TGTGCCATCAGTGAGACCCGACTAGCCCACGATTGGGAGACCCAGTACTTC CAISETRLAHDWETQYF
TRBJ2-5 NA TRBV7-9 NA TGTGCCAGCAGCTTAGGCGACATACGTGCGACCCAGTACTTC CASSLGDIRATQYF
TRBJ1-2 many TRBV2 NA TGTGCCAGCAGCCCACCCACCACCTATGGCTACACCTTC CASSPPTTYGYTF
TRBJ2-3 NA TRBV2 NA TGTGCCAGCAAGAAGCGCACCATCAGCACAGATACGCAGTATTTT CASKKRTISTDTQYF
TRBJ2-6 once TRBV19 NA TGTGCCAGTCGTAGGGTTTCCGGGGCCAACGTCCTGACTTTC CASRRVSGANVLTF
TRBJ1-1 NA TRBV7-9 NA TGTGCCAGCAGCCCCTGGGAGCAAGAAGCTTTCTTT CASSPWEQEAFF
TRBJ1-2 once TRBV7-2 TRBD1 TGTGCCAGCAGCCCTGGGACAGGGGGGAACTATGGCTACACCTTC CASSPGTGGNYGYTF
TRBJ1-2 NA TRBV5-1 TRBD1 TGCGCCAGCAGCCCACAGGGGGCGTCAAGTGGCTACACCTTC CASSPQGASSGYTF
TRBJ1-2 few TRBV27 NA TGTGCCAGCAGTCGAGGGGGCTATGGCTACACCTTC CASSRGGYGYTF
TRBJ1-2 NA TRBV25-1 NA TGTGCCAGCAGTACAGGGTTGAGCTACACCTTC CASSTGLSYTF
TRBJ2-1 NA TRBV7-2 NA TGTGCCAGCAGCTTAGGTTGGGGGATTGAGCAGTTCTTC CASSLGWGIEQFF
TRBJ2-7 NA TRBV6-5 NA TGTGCCAGCAGGACCCCGGGATTATCCTCCTACGAGCAGTACTTC CASRTPGLSSYEQYF
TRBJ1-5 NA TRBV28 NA TGTGCCAGCAGTTTATTTCCGCCCCAGCATTTT CASSLFPPQHF
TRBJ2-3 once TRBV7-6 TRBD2 TGTGCCAGCAGCCCTCGGCGGGGGGGCACGAGCACAGATACGCAGTATTTT CASSPRRGGTSTDTQYF
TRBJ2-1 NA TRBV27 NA TGTGCCAGCAGCCCTATTACCGTCGTCAATGAGCAGTTCTTC CASSPITVVNEQFF
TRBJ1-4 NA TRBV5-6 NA TGTGCCAGCAGCGATTGGGGGACTCCCGAAAAACTGTTTTTT CASSDWGTPEKLFF
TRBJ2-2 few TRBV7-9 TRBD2 TGTGCCCGATCGGGACTAGCGAACACCGGGGAGCTGTTTTTT CARSGLANTGELFF
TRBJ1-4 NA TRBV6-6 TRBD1 TGTGCCAGCAGTCAAACCCAGGGGGGAGGTGAAAAACTGTTTTTT CASSQTQGGGEKLFF
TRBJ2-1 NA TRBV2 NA TGTGCCAGCAGTGAGGCGAGCTTGGGGTACTACAATGAGCAGTTCTTC CASSEASLGYYNEQFF
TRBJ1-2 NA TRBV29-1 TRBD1 TGCAGCGTTGAAGCTCCGGGACAGGGGAGCTGGGGCTACACCTTC CSVEAPGQGSWGYTF
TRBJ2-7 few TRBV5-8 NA TGTGCCAGCAGTGTGACAGGTTCCTACGAGCAGTACTTC CASSVTGSYEQYF
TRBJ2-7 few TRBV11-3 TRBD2 TGTGCCAGCAGCCCCCTCGCCAGGGACTATTCCGAGCAGTACTTC CASSPLARDYSEQYF
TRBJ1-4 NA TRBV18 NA TGTGCCAGCTCTCCGGACCTTCTCGAAAAACTGTTTTTT CASSPDLLEKLFF
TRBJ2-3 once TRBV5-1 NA TGCGCCAGCAAGGTGTTGGGGAGCACAGATACGCAGTATTTT CASKVLGSTDTQYF
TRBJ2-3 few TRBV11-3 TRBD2 TGTGCCAGCAGCCCCGGGACTAGCGGGGGCACAGATACGCAGTATTTT CASSPGTSGGTDTQYF
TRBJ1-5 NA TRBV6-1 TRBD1 TGTGCCAGCAGTGTCCCTGACAGGGTTAATCAGCCCCAGCATTTT CASSVPDRVNQPQHF